This TCR beta chain was captured in a study of T cell responses to AZD1222 COVID-19 vaccine (dated by TCRdb to the early 2020s). At the level of the whole study: TCR sequencing covered more than 230 trial participants: 200 to 220 given two doses of AZD1222 and 26 given two doses of MenACWY control vaccine. Enrollment into the trials was organized by age into subgroups of 18-55, 56-69 and 70-plus years, and those subgroups contained roughly 140, 27 and 60 TCR-sequenced participants, respectively. Results the study describes overall, beyond this receptor: Spike-specific TCR breadth and depth rose significantly after two AZD1222 doses compared with day 0 and with MenACWY recipients. Participants were mostly white British and included more females than males, and it was suggested by the authors that clonal diversity may have been underestimated. The 56-69-year group was small, and its depth increase did not reach significance, likely because of low power. The whole spike protein was spanned by vaccine-associated CD4 TCRs, and dominant responses were seen in regions 160-218 and 743-854. Conclusions about previously exposed vaccinees are limited, since just six AZD1222 recipients were seropositive for SARS-CoV-2 at baseline. No day 14 peak-response samples were available, so repertoires were characterized only after the peak T cell response. Epitopes outside the regions mutated in the B.1.351 and B.1.1.7 variants were reportedly recognized by nearly half of the unique spike-specific TCRs.

Reading the germline V gene (reference sequence) gives CDR1 SEHNR and CDR2 FQNEAQ. V is cut back by 5 bases and J by 7 bases, with 15 bases in the junction unmatched. From the cysteine through the phenylalanine, the CDR3 covers 17 amino acids. Only the CDR3 part of the read is kept: 51 bases, read in frame from the first base. Turning to this clone: Its recognized antigen is unknown. No clone much larger than this one lies a single base away; base qualities are absent.

The time point label for this specimen denotes: about 28 days (+/-7) after the second vaccine dose. AZD1222 recipients given second doses at about 4 weeks or at about 12 weeks were pooled, since spike-specific TCR depth and breadth were not found to differ between the two schedules. The vaccinee samples were drawn from two UK trials, COV001 and COV002, one of which was a single-blind randomized controlled phase 2/3 trial testing AZD1222 (ChAdOx1 nCoV-19) in healthy adults. Trial participant PBMC samples were collected at day 0 and day 28 after the second dose for TCRbeta chain sequencing. The CDR3 regions of human TCRbeta chains were subjected to immunosequencing. Per the source publication's procedure: TCRs in the repertoires were matched against a reference library of SARS-CoV-2-specific TCRs that had been generated with the MIRA antigen-specificity platform. Breadth meant the fraction of unique TCRs that were SARS-CoV-2-associated, whereas depth meant the fraction of total T cells that were SARS-CoV-2-associated. Each spike-specific TCR was assigned to its reactive spike region and to a CD4 or CD8 class using the MIRA data. Log10-transformed breadth and depth values were compared by one-way ANOVA with Sidak's multiple comparisons tests. TCRdb mirrors the immuneACCESS table, restricted to in-frame sequences. Some clones are absent from its copies; in checked studies, under half trace to an unresolved V gene, and the reason for the others is unknown. V, J and clone size derive from that table, while D and trimming were established from the DNA sequence. Recorded for this sample are under 110,000 clones; roughly 87% of them occurred a single time. The ten largest clonotypes hold around 7.6% of the sample.

The clonotype originates from an adult who received the AZD1222 COVID-19 vaccine. This receptor chain uses TRBV7-9 and TRBJ2-1; 9 nucleotides in the junction match TRBD1. This sample comprised peripheral blood, obtained 28 days after the second AZD1222 dose. The DNA sequence is given as TGTGCCAGCAGCCCCAGGACAGGGGATACGATAATGAATGAGCAGTTCTTC. Its translation reads: CASSPRTGDTIMNEQFF.